These 27 T cell receptor beta chains came from one sample sequenced in a study of T cell repertoires in ileal Crohn's disease. The data were produced by immunoSEQ multiplex PCR, yet TCRdb's version contains in-frame clones alone and is incomplete. The sample includes some 11,000 clones, roughly 79% of them seen just once. Source material: ileal tissue. The receptors here all came from an adult with Crohn's disease.

In its sample, this clone was seen a few times. The gene calls are TRBV5-5 and TRBJ1-1; 10 nucleotides agree with TRBD1. This CDR3 is built from 15 residues. Germline CDR1 reads SGHKS; CDR2 reads YYEKEE (reference sequence). The J segment lost 0 bases and the V segment lost 3 bases, leaving 2 bases of the junction unmatched. The CDR3 nucleotides read TGTGCCAGCAGCTGGACAGGGGGGATGAACACTGAAGCTTTCTTT. This codes for CASSWTGGMNTEAFF. The full variable domain, in which reference TRBV5-5 and TRBJ1-1 provide the parts outside the CDR3, is DAGVTQSPTHLIKTRGQQVTLRCSPISGHKSVSWYQQVLGQGPQFIFQYYEKEERGRGNFPDRFSARQFPNYSSELNVNALLLGDSALYLCASSWTGGMNTEAFFGQGTRLTVV.

This rearrangement joins TRBV7-2 to TRBJ1-2; 7 bases map to TRBD1. The CDR3 loop spans 14 amino acids. Germline V gene data show CDR1 as SGHTA and CDR2 as FQGNSA. V shed 4 bases and J 2 bases; nucleotides not matched to a gene: 4. CDR3 coding DNA: TGTGCCAGCAGCTCTCAGACAGGGAACTATGGCTACACCTTC. It encodes CASSSQTGNYGYTF.

This chain joins TRBV19 and TRBJ2-2, with TRBD2 identical over 14 bases. V lost 2 bases, J lost 0 bases, and 8 bases stayed unmatched. The CDR3 totals 20 residues. The V gene's germline CDR1 is LNHDA and CDR2 SQIVND (reference sequence). CDR3 sequence (DNA): TGTGCCAGTAGTATAAAGAGACTAGCGGGGGGGCGGTCGAACACCGGGGAGCTGTTTTTT. This encodes CASSIKRLAGGRSNTGELFF.

The J gene is TRBJ2-1, the V gene TRBV11-2; tentatively, D is TRBD2 (6 bases). Germline values: CDR1 SGHAT, CDR2 FQNNGV. This CDR3 region has 15 residues. V lost 5 bases to trimming and J lost 4 bases, with 15 bases between them. The CDR3 DNA is TGTGCCAGCAGCCCGGGGGAGCTAACATACAATGAGCAGTTCTTC. It codes for CASSPGELTYNEQFF.

This clone was found once. V is TRBV6-4 and J is TRBJ1-1, with 7 nucleotides matching TRBD1. The CDR3 sequence is 14 residues long. The germline V gene encodes CDR1 MRHNA and CDR2 SNTAGT. Trimming took 6 bases from V and 8 from J; bases not matched to a gene: 12. The CDR3 loop is CASSPGTAFGEAFF. The CDR3 nucleotides are TGTGCCAGCAGCCCCGGGACAGCCTTTGGGGAAGCTTTCTTT.

There are a few counts of this clone. This sequence joins TRBV10-3 and TRBJ1-5; possibly TRBD1 for D (5 bases). CDR1 and CDR2 from the germline V gene are ENHRY and SYGVKD. This CDR3 region has 13 residues. Trimming took off 11 bases at V and 3 bases at J, with 14 bases between the two ends. CDR3 DNA: TGTGCCGCCAATCAGGGCACCAATCAGCCCCAGCATTTT. The encoded protein is CAANQGTNQPQHF.

This clone was detected once. This chain connects TRBV27 to TRBJ1-2; 11 bases agree with TRBD1. Germline CDR1 and CDR2: MNHEY and SMNVEV (reference sequence). The CDR3 is 16 amino acids. The V and J ends lost 2 bases and 2 bases, in that order; junction bases with no gene match: 4. CDR3 nucleotides: TGTGCCAGCAGTTTAGGAGGACAGGGGGCAAACTATGGCTACACCTTC. Translated, it gives CASSLGGQGANYGYTF.

The V and J genes are TRBV6-1 and TRBJ2-3; D possibly corresponds to TRBD2 (6 bases). V lost 0 bases to trimming and J lost 6 bases, with 13 bases between them. CDR3 length: 15 residues. In germline, CDR1 is MNHNS, CDR2 SASEGT. The DNA for the CDR3 is TGTGCCAGCAGTGAAGCTATGGAGGGTTCTGATACGCAGTATTTT. Its protein is CASSEAMEGSDTQYF.

This clone was counted only a few times. The chain employs TRBV7-9 and TRBJ2-3, with 10 bases lining up with TRBD1. There are 15 residues in the CDR3. CDR1 and CDR2 from the germline V gene are SEHNR and FQNEAQ (reference sequence). The J segment lost 3 bases and the V segment lost 4 bases, leaving 4 bases of the junction unmatched. CDR3 loop: CASSSGTGVTDTQYF. DNA of the CDR3: TGTGCCAGCAGCTCCGGGACAGGGGTGACAGATACGCAGTATTTT.

The genes are TRBV2 and TRBJ2-7; D is undetermined. There are 11 residues in the CDR3. Germline values: CDR1 SNHLY, CDR2 FYNNEI. Trimming shortened V by 8 bases and J by 3 bases, and 8 bases separated the two germline ends. CDR3 coding DNA: TGTGCCAGCGGTAGTTACTACGAGCAGTACTTC. It codes for CASGSYYEQYF.

V is TRBV5-1 and J is TRBJ2-3; 8 bases are shared with TRBD1. The germline V gene encodes CDR1 SGHRS and CDR2 YFSETQ. J gave up 6 bases and V 0 bases, and 6 bases lay outside the gene matches. CDR3 length: 15 residues. Here the CDR3 reads CASSLARGLSDTQYF. The CDR3 region has the DNA TGCGCCAGCAGCTTGGCCAGGGGGCTGTCGGATACGCAGTATTTT.

The chain is built from TRBV5-6 and TRBJ1-5; weak D call: TRBD1 (5 bases). The germline CDR1 and CDR2 sequences are SGHDT and YYEEEE. V was pared by 4 bases and J by 4 bases, with 9 bases between. This CDR3 contains 13 residues. CDR3 coding DNA: TGTGCCAGCAGCCCAGGGTGGAATCAGCCCCAGCATTTT. Translation gives CASSPGWNQPQHF.

The chain is built from TRBV18 and TRBJ1-2, with D uncertain. Trimming took 2 bases from V and 2 from J, leaving 6 bases between them. Germline V gene lookup returns CDR1 KGHSH and CDR2 LQKENI. This CDR3 is 13 amino acids long. CDR3 sequence (DNA): TGTGCCAGCTCACCAGACAAAAACTATGGCTACACCTTC. Translation gives CASSPDKNYGYTF.

V is TRBV19 and J is TRBJ1-4, with a weak D call TRBD1 (6 bases). Trimming took off 4 bases at V and 5 bases at J, with 11 bases between the two ends. This CDR3 comprises 14 residues. CDR1 is LNHDA and CDR2 is SQIVND in the germline V gene (reference sequence). This CDR3 reads CASSNRQGNEKLFF. For the CDR3, the DNA is TGTGCCAGTAGTAATCGCCAGGGGAATGAAAAACTGTTTTTT.

This chain joins TRBV6-6 and TRBJ2-7; tentative D call: TRBD2 (5 bases). Germline CDR1 reads MNHNY; CDR2 reads SVGAGI (reference sequence). Trimming took off 4 bases at V and 6 bases at J, with 16 bases between the two ends. The CDR3 is 14 amino acids. The CDR3 is CASSSVSPGIEQYF. CDR3 coding DNA: TGTGCCAGCAGTTCGGTCTCCCCGGGGATCGAGCAGTACTTC.

This chain uses TRBV5-1 with TRBJ2-3; the match to TRBD2 covers 10 bases. With 3 bases clipped from V and 4 bases from J, the junction kept 8 bases outside the gene matches. Germline loops: CDR1 SGHRS, CDR2 YFSETQ. This CDR3 contains 16 residues. The CDR3 is CASSWPLAGGADTQYF. CDR3 nucleotide sequence: TGCGCCAGCAGCTGGCCGTTAGCGGGAGGAGCAGATACGCAGTATTTT.

V and J are TRBV6-4 and TRBJ1-5, with TRBD1 matching over 8 bases. With V trimmed by 1 base and J by 6 bases, 20 bases remained unmatched. This CDR3 comprises 20 residues. In germline, CDR1 is MRHNA, CDR2 SNTAGT. CDR3 bases: TGTGCCAGCAGTGACTTAACCCGGGTTTCAGACAGGGGATTTCGTCAGCCCCAGCATTTT. It is translated as CASSDLTRVSDRGFRQPQHF.

This sequence joins TRBV11-2 and TRBJ2-1; D is undetermined. The CDR3 is 13 amino acids. V lost 0 bases to trimming and J lost 6 bases, with 6 bases between them. CDR1 and CDR2 (germline): SGHAT, FQNNGV. CDR3 DNA sequence: TGTGCCAGCAGCTTAGATAGGAGCAATGAGCAGTTCTTC. Its protein product is CASSLDRSNEQFF.

This clone was picked up one time. The chain is built from TRBV5-8 and TRBJ1-5, with 10 bases aligning to TRBD1. This CDR3 comprises 16 residues. Germline-derived CDR1 and CDR2 are SGHTS and YDEGEE. The trim removed 5 bases at V and 1 base at J, leaving 6 bases unmatched. In nucleotides, the CDR3 is TGTGCCAGCAGAAAACGGACAGGGGGAAGCAATCAGCCCCAGCATTTT. Its protein is CASRKRTGGSNQPQHF.

The V call is TRBV5-1, the J call TRBJ2-3; a possible D gene is TRBD1 (6 bases). Trimming cost V 2 bases and J 0 bases, with 10 bases left between them. The CDR3 extends over 15 amino acids. Germline assignment: CDR1 SGHRS and CDR2 YFSETQ. The chain's CDR3 is CASSFQGQSTDTQYF. CDR3 DNA sequence: TGCGCCAGCAGCTTCCAGGGACAAAGCACAGATACGCAGTATTTT.

The chain carries TRBV2 and TRBJ1-5, with TRBD1 matching over 10 bases. J lost 9 bases, V lost 0 bases, and 2 bases had no gene match. Germline V gives CDR1 SNHLY, CDR2 FYNNEI. The CDR3 spans 14 residues. CDR3 DNA: TGTGCCAGCAGTGAAGCGACAGGGGGCGTGCCCCAGCATTTT. Protein sequence: CASSEATGGVPQHF.

This clone was seen a few times. The chain is built from TRBV7-9 and TRBJ1-5; the D gene is possibly TRBD1 (6 bases). Germline CDR1 reads SEHNR; CDR2 reads FQNEAQ (reference sequence). Trimming removed 1 base from V and 1 base from J, with 8 bases in between. CDR3 length: 15 amino acids. CDR3 amino acids: CASSLGTVSNQPQHF. The CDR3 DNA sequence: TGTGCCAGCAGCTTAGGGACAGTCAGCAATCAGCCCCAGCATTTT.

The chain employs TRBV30 and TRBJ2-1; 8 bases fit TRBD2. CDR1 is GTSNPN and CDR2 is SVGIG in the germline V gene (reference sequence). The length of the CDR3 is 14 residues. Trimming took 2 bases from V and 7 from J; bases not matched to a gene: 7. In nucleotides, the CDR3 is TGTGCCTGGAGTCCGGGACTAGAGGGGAATGAGCAGTTCTTC. Protein sequence: CAWSPGLEGNEQFF.

This chain joins TRBV27 and TRBJ2-7; D perhaps matches TRBD1 (5 bases). Germline CDR1 is MNHEY and CDR2 is SMNVEV (reference sequence). Trimming cost V 2 bases and J 0 bases, with 8 bases left between them. The CDR3 covers 14 residues. The DNA for the CDR3 is TGTGCCAGCAGTTTAAAGGGGCCCTCCTACGAGCAGTACTTC. Translation: CASSLKGPSYEQYF.

The CDR3, as DNA: TGCGCCAGCAGCTTGGCCGCTGACACGAGGACAGGTTTCTCTGGGGCCAACGTCCTGACTTTC. Residues: CASSLAADTRTGFSGANVLTF. V and J are TRBV5-1 and TRBJ2-6; 7 bases match TRBD1. In germline, CDR1 is SGHRS, CDR2 YFSETQ. V shed 0 bases, J shed 0 bases, and the junction held 15 bases outside the gene matches. CDR3 length: 21 residues.

The chain has TRBV10-1 and TRBJ2-3; D may be TRBD2 (6 bases). The germline V gene encodes CDR1 WNHNN and CDR2 SYGVQD (reference sequence). V was clipped by 6 bases and J by 4 bases, with 17 bases between them. The CDR3 runs to 15 residues. CDR3 amino acids: CASSLLRGGADTQYF. The CDR3 bases are TGCGCCAGCAGCCTTCTGAGGGGAGGCGCAGATACGCAGTATTTT.

V is TRBV6-5 and J is TRBJ1-6; tentatively, D is TRBD1 (5 bases). The CDR3 sequence is 13 residues long. V was cut by 2 bases and J by 9 bases, with 8 bases left in between. CDR1 and CDR2 from the germline V gene are MNHEY and SVGAGI. The CDR3 nucleotides read TGTGCCAGCAGTTACGCAGGGCCTTCACCCCTCCACTTT. Translating it yields CASSYAGPSPLHF.